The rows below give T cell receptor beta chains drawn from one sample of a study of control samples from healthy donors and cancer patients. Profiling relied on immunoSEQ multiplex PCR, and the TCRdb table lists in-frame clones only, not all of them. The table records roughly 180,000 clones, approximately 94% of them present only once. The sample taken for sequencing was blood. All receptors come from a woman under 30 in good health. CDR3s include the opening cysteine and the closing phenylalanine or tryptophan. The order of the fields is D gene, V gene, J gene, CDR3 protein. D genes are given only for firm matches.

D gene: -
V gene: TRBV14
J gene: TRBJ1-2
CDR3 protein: CASSLNTGAAPNYGYTF

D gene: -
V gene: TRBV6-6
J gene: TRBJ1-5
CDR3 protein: CASTKQAGQPQHF

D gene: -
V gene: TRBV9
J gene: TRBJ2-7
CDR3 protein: CASSMNSRNHEQYF

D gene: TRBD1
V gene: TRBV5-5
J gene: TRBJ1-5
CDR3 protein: CASSPDLPRGTQHF

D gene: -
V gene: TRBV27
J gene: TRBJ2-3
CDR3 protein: CASSPFVQQNTQYF

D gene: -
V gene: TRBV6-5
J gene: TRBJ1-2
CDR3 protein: CASRGGGYGYTF

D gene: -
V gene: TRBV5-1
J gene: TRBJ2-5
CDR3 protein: CASSGTYWETQYF

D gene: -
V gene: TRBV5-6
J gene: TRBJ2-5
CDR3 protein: CASSSRAVKETQYF

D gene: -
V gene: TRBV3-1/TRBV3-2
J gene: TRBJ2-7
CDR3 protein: CASSQVYEQYF

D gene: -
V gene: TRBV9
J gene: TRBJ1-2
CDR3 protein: CASSVRTASYGYTF

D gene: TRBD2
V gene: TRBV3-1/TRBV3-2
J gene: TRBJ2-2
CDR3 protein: CASSQPGLAGGTGELFF

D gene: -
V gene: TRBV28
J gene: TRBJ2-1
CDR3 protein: CAGRDGGGSEQFF

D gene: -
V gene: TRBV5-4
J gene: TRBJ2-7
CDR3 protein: CASSSLIGEQYF

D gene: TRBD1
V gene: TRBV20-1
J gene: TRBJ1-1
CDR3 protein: CSASPPTGGLSEAFF

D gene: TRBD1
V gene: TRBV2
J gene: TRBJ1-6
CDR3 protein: CASTIRTGYQTPLHF